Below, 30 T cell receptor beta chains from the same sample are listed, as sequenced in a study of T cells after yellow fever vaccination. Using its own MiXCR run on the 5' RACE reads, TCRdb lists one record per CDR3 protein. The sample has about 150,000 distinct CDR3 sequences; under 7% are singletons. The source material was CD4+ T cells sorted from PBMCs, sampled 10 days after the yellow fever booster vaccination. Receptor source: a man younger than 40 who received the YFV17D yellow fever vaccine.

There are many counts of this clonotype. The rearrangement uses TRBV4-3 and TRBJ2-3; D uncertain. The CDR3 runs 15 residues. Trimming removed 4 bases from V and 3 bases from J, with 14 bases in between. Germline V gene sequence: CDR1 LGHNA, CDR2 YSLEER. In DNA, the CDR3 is TGCGCCAGCAGCCCTACCGCCTGGGCGACAGATACGCAGTATTTT. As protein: CASSPTAWATDTQYF.

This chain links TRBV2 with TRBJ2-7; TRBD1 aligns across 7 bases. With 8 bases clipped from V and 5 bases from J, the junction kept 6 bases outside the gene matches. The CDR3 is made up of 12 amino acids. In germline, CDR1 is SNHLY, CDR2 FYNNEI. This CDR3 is CASLQGNNEQYF. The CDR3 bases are TGTGCCAGCTTACAGGGGAACAACGAGCAGTACTTC.

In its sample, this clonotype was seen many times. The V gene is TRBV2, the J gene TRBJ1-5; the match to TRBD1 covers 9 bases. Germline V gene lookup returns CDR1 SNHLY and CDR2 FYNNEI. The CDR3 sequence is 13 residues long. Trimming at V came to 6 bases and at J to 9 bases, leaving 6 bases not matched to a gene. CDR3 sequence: CASRLDRGGPQHF. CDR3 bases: TGTGCCAGCAGATTGGACAGGGGAGGGCCCCAGCATTTT.

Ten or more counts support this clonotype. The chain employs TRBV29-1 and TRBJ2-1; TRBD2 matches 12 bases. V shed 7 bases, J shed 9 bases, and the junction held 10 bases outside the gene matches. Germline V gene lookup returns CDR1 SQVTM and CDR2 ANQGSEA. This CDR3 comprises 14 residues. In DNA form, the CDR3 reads TGCAGCGCTGTGGCTAGCGGGAGGGCGGTTGAGCAGTTCTTC. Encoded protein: CSAVASGRAVEQFF.

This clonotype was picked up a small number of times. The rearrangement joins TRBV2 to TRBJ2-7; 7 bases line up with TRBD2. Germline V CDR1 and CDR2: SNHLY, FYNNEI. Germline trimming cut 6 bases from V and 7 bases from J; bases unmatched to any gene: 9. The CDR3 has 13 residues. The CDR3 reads CASRDRLAREQYF. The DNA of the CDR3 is TGTGCCAGCAGGGACCGACTAGCCCGGGAGCAGTACTTC.

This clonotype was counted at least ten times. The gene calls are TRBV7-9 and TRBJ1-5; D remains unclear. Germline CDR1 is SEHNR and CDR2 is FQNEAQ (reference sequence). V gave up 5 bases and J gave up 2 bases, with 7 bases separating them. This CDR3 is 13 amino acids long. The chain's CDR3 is CASSPGGNQPQHF. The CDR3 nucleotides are TGTGCCAGCAGCCCTGGGGGCAATCAGCCCCAGCATTTT. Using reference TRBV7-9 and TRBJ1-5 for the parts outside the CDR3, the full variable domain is DTGVSQNPRHKITKRGQNVTFRCDPISEHNRLYWYRQTLGQGPEFLTYFQNEAQLEKSRLLSDRFSAERPKGSFSTLEIQRTEQGDSAMYLCASSPGGNQPQHFGDGTRLSIL.

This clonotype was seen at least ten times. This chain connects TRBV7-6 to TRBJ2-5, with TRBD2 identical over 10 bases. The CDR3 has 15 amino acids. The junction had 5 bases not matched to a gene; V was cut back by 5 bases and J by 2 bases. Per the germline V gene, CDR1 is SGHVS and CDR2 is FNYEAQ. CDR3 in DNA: TGTGCCAGCAGCCAAGCGGGAGGGCTTCAAGAGACCCAGTACTTC. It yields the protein CASSQAGGLQETQYF. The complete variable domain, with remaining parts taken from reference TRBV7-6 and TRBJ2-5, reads GAGVSQSPRYKVTKRGQDVALRCDPISGHVSLYWYRQALGQGPEFLTYFNYEAQQDKSGLPNDRFSAERPEGSISTLTIQRTEQRDSAMYRCASSQAGGLQETQYFGPGTRLLVL.

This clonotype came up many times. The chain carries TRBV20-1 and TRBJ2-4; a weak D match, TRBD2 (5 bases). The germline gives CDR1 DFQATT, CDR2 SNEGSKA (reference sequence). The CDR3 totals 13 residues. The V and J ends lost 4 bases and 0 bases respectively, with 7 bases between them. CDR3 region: CSATGSAKNIQYF. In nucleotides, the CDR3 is TGCAGTGCTACGGGGTCAGCCAAAAACATTCAGTACTTC.

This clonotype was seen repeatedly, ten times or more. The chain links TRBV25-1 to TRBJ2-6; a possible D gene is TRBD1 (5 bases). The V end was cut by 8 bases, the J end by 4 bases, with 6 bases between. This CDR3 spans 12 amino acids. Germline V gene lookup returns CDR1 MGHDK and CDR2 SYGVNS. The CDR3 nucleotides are TGTGCCAGCGGGGCCGGGGCCAACGTCCTGACTTTC. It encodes CASGAGANVLTF.

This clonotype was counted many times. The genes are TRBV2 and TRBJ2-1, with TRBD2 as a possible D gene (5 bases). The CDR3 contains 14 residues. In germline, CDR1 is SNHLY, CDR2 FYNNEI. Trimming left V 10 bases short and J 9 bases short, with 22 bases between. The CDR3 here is CATNNGERVGEQFF. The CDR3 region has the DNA TGTGCCACCAACAATGGGGAGCGAGTGGGTGAGCAGTTCTTC. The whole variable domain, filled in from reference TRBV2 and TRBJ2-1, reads EPEVTQTPSHQVTQMGQEVILRCVPISNHLYFYWYRQILGQKVEFLVSFYNNEISEKSEIFDDQFSVERPDGSNFTLKIRSTKLEDSAMYFCATNNGERVGEQFFGPGTRLTVL.

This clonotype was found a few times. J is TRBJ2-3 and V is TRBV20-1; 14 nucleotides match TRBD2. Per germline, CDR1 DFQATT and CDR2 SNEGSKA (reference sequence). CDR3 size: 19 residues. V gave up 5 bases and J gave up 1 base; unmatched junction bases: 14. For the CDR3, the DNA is TGCAGTGCTTCACCGGGACTAGCGGGAGCACGATTAGGCACAGATACGCAGTATTTT. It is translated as CSASPGLAGARLGTDTQYF.

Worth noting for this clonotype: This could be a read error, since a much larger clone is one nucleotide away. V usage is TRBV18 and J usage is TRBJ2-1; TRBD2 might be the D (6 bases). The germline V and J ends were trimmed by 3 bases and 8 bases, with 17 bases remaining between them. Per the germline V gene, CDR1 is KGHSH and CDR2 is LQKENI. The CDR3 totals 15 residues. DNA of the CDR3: TGTGCCAGCTCACCGGGGAGGACAACTTGTGATGAGCAGTTCTTC. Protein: CASSPGRTTCDEQFF.

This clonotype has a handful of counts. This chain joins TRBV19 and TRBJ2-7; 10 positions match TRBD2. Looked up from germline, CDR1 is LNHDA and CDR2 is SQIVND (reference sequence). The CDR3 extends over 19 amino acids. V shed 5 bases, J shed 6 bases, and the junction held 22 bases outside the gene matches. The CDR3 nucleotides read TGTGCCAGTAGTCGAGGAAAAGCGGGAGGGAAAGAAAGGGCCCTCGAGCAGTACTTC. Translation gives CASSRGKAGGKERALEQYF.

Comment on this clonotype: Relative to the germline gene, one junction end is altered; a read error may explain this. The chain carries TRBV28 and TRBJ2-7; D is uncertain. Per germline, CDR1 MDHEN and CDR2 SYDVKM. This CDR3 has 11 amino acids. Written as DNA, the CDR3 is TGTGCCAGCAGATTATCGTACGAGCAGTACTTC. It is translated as CASRLSYEQYF. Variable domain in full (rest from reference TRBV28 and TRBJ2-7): DVKVTQSSRYLVKRTGEKVFLECVQDMDHENMFWYRQDPGLGLRLIYFSYDVKMKEKGDIPEGYSVSREKKERFSLILESASTNQTSMYLCASRLSYEQYFGPGTRLTVT.

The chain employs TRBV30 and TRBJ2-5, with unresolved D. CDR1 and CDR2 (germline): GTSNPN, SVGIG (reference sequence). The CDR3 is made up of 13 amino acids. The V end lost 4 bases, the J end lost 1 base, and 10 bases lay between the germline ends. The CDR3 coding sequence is TGTGCCTGGACAGCATCCTCCCAAGAGACCCAGTACTTC. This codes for CAWTASSQETQYF.

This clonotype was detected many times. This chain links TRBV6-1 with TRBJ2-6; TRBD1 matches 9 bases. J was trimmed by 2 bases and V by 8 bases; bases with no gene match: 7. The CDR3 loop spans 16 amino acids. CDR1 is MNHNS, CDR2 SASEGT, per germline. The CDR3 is CASAVQGAPGANVLTF. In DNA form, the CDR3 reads TGTGCCAGCGCAGTACAGGGGGCCCCTGGGGCCAACGTCCTGACTTTC.

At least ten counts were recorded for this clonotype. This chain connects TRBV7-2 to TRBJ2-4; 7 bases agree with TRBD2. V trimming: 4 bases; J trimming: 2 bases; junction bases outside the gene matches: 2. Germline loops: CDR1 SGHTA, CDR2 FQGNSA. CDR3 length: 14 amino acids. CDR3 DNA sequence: TGTGCCAGCAGCTACGGGGGGTCCAAAAACATTCAGTACTTC. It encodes CASSYGGSKNIQYF. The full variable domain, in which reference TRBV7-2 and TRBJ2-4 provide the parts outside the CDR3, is GAGVSQSPSNKVTEKGKDVELRCDPISGHTALYWYRQSLGQGLEFLIYFQGNSAPDKSGLPSDRFSAERTGGSVSTLTIQRTQQEDSAVYLCASSYGGSKNIQYFGAGTRLSVL.

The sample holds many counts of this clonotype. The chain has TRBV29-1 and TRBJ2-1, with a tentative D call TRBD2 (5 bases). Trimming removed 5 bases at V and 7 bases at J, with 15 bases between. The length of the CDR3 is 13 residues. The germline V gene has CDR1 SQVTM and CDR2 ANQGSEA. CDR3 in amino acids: CSVFSGNRNEQFF. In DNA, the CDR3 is TGCAGCGTTTTTTCGGGAAACCGAAATGAGCAGTTCTTC.

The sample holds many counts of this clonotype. The chain's CDR3 is CASSARTVYNEQFF. The CDR3 bases are TGTGCCAGCAGCGCCCGGACTGTTTACAATGAGCAGTTCTTC. J is TRBJ2-1 and V is TRBV9; tentative D call: TRBD2 (5 bases). Trimming removed 3 bases at V and 4 bases at J, with 11 bases between. Germline V lookup: CDR1 SGDLS, CDR2 YYNGEE. This CDR3 has 14 amino acids.

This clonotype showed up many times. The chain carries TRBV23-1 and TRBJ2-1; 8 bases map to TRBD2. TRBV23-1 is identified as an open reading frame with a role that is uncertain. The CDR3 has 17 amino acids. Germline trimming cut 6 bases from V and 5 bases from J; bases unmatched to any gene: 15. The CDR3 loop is CASSPLSGTSVHNEQFF. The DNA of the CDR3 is TGCGCCAGCAGCCCGCTCTCCGGGACTAGTGTGCACAATGAGCAGTTCTTC.

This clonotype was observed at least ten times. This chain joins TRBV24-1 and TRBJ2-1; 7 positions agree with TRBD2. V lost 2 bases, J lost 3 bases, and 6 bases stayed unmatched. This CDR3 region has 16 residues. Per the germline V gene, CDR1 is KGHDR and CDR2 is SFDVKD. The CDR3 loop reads CATSDSLAANYNEQFF. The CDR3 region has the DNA TGTGCCACCAGTGATTCCCTAGCGGCAAACTACAATGAGCAGTTCTTC.

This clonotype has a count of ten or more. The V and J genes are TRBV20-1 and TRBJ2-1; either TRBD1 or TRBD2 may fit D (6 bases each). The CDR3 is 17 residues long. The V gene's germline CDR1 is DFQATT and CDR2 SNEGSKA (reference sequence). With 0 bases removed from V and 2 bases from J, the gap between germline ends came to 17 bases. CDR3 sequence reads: CSARDVARRGAYNEQFF. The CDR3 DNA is TGCAGTGCTAGAGATGTGGCGCGGAGGGGGGCCTACAATGAGCAGTTCTTC.

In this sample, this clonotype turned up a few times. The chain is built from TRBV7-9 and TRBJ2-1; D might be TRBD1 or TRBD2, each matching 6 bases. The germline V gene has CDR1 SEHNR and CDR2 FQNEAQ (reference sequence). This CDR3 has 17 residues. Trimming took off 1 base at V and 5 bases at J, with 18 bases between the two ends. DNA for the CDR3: TGTGCCAGCAGCTTAGGGACGGGGGCGGGAAAGAACAATGAGCAGTTCTTC. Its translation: CASSLGTGAGKNNEQFF.

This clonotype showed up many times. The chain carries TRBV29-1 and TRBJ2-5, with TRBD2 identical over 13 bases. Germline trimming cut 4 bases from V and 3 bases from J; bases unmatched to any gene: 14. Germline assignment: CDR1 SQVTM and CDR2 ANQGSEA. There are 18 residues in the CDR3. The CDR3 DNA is TGCAGCGTTGTGGGGACTAGCGGGATGGGAGGGGAAAAAGAGACCCAGTACTTC. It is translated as CSVVGTSGMGGEKETQYF.

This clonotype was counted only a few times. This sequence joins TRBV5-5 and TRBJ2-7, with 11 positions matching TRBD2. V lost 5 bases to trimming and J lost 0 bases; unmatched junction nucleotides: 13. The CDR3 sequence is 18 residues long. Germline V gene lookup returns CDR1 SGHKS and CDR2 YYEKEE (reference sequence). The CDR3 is CASRWIDGTSGFSYEQYF. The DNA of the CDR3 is TGTGCCAGCAGGTGGATTGACGGGACTAGCGGTTTCTCCTACGAGCAGTACTTC.

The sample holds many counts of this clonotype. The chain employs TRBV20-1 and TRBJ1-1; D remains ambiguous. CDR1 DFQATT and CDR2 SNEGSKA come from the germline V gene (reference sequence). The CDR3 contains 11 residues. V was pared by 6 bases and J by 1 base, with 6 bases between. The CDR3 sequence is CSAARNTEAFF. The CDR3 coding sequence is TGCAGTGCCGCTAGGAACACTGAAGCTTTCTTT.

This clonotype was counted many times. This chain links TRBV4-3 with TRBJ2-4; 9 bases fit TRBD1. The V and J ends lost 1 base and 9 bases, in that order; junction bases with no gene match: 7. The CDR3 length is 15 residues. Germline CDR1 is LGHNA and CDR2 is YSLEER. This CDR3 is CASSQGGTGPGIQYF. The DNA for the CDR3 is TGCGCCAGCAGCCAAGGGGGGACAGGGCCGGGCATTCAGTACTTC.

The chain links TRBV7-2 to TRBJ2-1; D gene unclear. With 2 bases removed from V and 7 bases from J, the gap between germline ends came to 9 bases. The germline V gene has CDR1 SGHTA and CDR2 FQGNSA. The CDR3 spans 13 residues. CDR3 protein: CASSLHPLNEQFF. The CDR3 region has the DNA TGTGCCAGCAGCTTACACCCTTTAAATGAGCAGTTCTTC.

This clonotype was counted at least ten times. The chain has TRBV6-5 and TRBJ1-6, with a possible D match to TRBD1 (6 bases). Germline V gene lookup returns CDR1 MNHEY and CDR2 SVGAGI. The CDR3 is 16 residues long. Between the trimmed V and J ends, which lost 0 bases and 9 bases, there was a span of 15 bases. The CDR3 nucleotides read TGTGCCAGCAGTTACTCGCCTACAGGGCAGAGTTCACCCCTCCACTTT. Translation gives CASSYSPTGQSSPLHF.

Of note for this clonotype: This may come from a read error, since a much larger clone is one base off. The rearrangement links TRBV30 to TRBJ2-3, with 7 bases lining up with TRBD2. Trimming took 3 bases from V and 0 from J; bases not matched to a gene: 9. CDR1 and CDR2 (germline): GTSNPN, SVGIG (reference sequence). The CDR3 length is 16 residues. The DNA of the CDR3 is TGTGCCTGGAGCTTGGCGGGGGTAAGGAGCACAGATACGCAGTATTTT. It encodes CAWSLAGVRSTDTQYF.